This is a list of T cell receptor beta chains from one sample in a study of blood T cell repertoires in COVID-19. Sequenced by immunoSEQ multiplex PCR; TCRdb stores in-frame clones only, minus some. In the table there are 88,000 or so clones, over 75% of which are singletons. The sequencing sample was made of peripheral blood. These receptors were collected from a man aged 60 to 69 with acute or convalescent COVID-19. The CDR3 runs from the conserved cysteine through the conserved F or W.

J gene | V gene | CDR3 protein
TRBJ2-7 | TRBV7-2 | CASSSLGQAYEQYF
TRBJ2-7 | TRBV14 | CASSPADHYEQYF
TRBJ2-6 | TRBV7-2 | CASSMTATSSGANVLTF
TRBJ1-3 | TRBV7-3 | CASSPQSGDTIYF
TRBJ2-2 | TRBV4-2 | CASSKLRGGASGELFF
TRBJ2-7 | TRBV29-1 | CSVGPGQGGYEQYF
TRBJ2-5 | TRBV10-1 | CASGAGVQTQYF
TRBJ2-5 | TRBV5-4 | CASSLGHGSEETQYF
TRBJ2-5 | TRBV5-5 | CASSLPGGVETQYF
TRBJ2-1 | TRBV14 | CASSQDRAASSYNEQFF
TRBJ1-1 | TRBV5-4 | CASSAEQGAITEAFF
TRBJ2-1 | TRBV24-1 | CATSDRVLGNEQFF
TRBJ1-1 | TRBV7-8 | CASSSIQGSEAFF
TRBJ2-1 | TRBV12-3/TRBV12-4 | CASSPTGQGQFF
TRBJ2-7 | TRBV9 | CASSAGMGQGSYEQYF
TRBJ1-6 | TRBV27 | CASSRLDGSGSPLHF
TRBJ1-3 | TRBV5-1 | CASSPQGSLTSGNTIYF
TRBJ1-3 | TRBV5-6 | CASSLGLSSGNTIYF
TRBJ2-6 | TRBV4-3 | CASSQLSGANVLTF
TRBJ2-3 | TRBV7-2 | CASSKEGVGTDTQYF
TRBJ1-2 | TRBV6-5 | CASSYVQGGNYGYTF
TRBJ2-7 | TRBV29-1 | CSVDTASRGEQYF
TRBJ2-7 | TRBV7-8 | CASSAGGTGAYEQYF
TRBJ2-1 | TRBV7-9 | CASSPRDNSYNEQFF
TRBJ2-5 | TRBV7-2 | CASSLNIGGGETQYF
TRBJ1-2 | TRBV15 | CATSRDSRSRDRGGGYGYTF
TRBJ1-4 | TRBV6-6 | CASIKTGFNEKLFF
TRBJ1-5 | TRBV21-1 | CASKQTGADNQPQHF
TRBJ1-4 | TRBV28 | CASSLGAANEKLFF
TRBJ1-4 | TRBV3-1/TRBV3-2 | CASSHRRANEKLFF
TRBJ2-3 | TRBV5-6 | CASSLPTGKGDTQYF
TRBJ1-1 | TRBV27 | CASSQLQGWTEAFF
TRBJ1-1 | TRBV2 | CASSPRTVNTEAFF
TRBJ1-6 | TRBV6-5 | CASSYPARGINSPLHF
TRBJ2-5 | TRBV9 | CASSASRTGYETQYF
TRBJ2-7 | TRBV27 | CASTSGTVVNEQYF
TRBJ1-4 | TRBV19 | CASRMGQGKGEKLFF
TRBJ1-5 | TRBV9 | CASSVGTGKNQPQHF
TRBJ2-5 | TRBV28 | CATDRREGETQYF
TRBJ2-1 | TRBV19 | CASSTPGLAGDRNNEQFF
TRBJ1-4 | TRBV6-6 | CASSYGTGLLEKLFF
TRBJ1-5 | TRBV28 | CASSYYLEGSQPQHF
TRBJ2-5 | TRBV18 | CASSLIAGAGETQYF
TRBJ1-1 | TRBV10-3 | CAISGGTGSNTEAFF